The 26 T cell receptor beta chains given below trace back to one sample, sequenced in a study of B cell selection in AIRE deficiency. Sequencing used immunoSEQ multiplex PCR; TCRdb keeps in-frame clones, though not all of them. The data hold some 25,000 clones, with approximately 92% observed a single time. The regulatory T cell sort gate was CD4+CD25hiCD127low/negative. The specimen sequenced was CD4+CD25+ Tregs sorted from PBMCs. The receptor source for this set is a human donor in good health.

V usage is TRBV5-1 and J usage is TRBJ2-3; no firm D call. Germline lookup yields CDR1 SGHRS and CDR2 YFSETQ. CDR3 length equals 12 residues. Trimming cost V 2 bases and J 6 bases, with 7 bases left between them. CDR3 loop: CASSFTTDTQYF. In DNA form, the CDR3 reads TGCGCCAGCAGCTTCACTACGGATACGCAGTATTTT.

This clone has just a few counts. This chain joins TRBV23-1 and TRBJ2-1; 7 bases agree with TRBD2. TRBV23-1 is labeled an ORF, and its function is uncertain. The CDR3 is made up of 19 amino acids. After removal of 2 bases from V and 0 bases from J, the junction contained 13 bases not matched to a gene. The CDR3 protein is CASSQGGGNTLSSYNEQFF. DNA of the CDR3: TGCGCCAGCAGTCAAGGGGGGGGGAATACTTTGAGCTCCTACAATGAGCAGTTCTTC.

The V and J genes are TRBV15 and TRBJ1-1; no firm D call. The V gene's germline CDR1 is LNHNV and CDR2 YYDKDF (reference sequence). This CDR3 comprises 13 residues. Trimming removed 0 bases at V and 9 bases at J, with 11 bases between. The CDR3 loop reads CATSRDGGEKAFF. The CDR3 DNA reads as TGTGCCACCAGCAGAGATGGCGGAGAAAAAGCTTTCTTT.

This chain uses TRBV27 with TRBJ1-6; D uncertain. Germline V gives CDR1 MNHEY, CDR2 SMNVEV (reference sequence). This CDR3 spans 15 amino acids. Trimming took off 4 bases at V and 0 bases at J, with 7 bases between the two ends. The CDR3 nucleotides read TGTGCCAGCAGTTCACGGAGCTCCTATAATTCACCCCTCCACTTT. It is translated as CASSSRSSYNSPLHF.

The chain recombines TRBV28 with TRBJ2-1, with TRBD2 matching over 9 bases. Germline loops: CDR1 MDHEN, CDR2 SYDVKM. V dropped 6 bases and J dropped 0; count of bases not matched to a gene: 0. This CDR3 has 14 amino acids. CDR3 in DNA: TGTGCCAGCAGGCGGGGGGGCTCCTACAATGAGCAGTTCTTC. The encoded protein is CASRRGGSYNEQFF.

In its sample, this clone was seen a few times. V is TRBV7-2 and J is TRBJ2-3; possibly TRBD2 for D (7 bases). The germline gives CDR1 SGHTA, CDR2 FQGNSA. The CDR3 extends over 16 amino acids. V dropped 1 base and J dropped 4 bases, with 15 bases sitting between them. The CDR3 spells CASSLVGGAVPDTQYF. CDR3 coding DNA: TGTGCCAGCAGCTTAGTTGGGGGGGCCGTTCCAGATACGCAGTATTTT.

The chain has TRBV10-2 and TRBJ1-3, with D unclear. Trimming pared 4 bases from V and 4 bases from J, leaving 14 bases between. This CDR3 has 15 amino acids. Per germline, CDR1 WSHSY and CDR2 SAAADI. For the CDR3, the DNA is TGCGCCAGCAGTGTGGCGTTAAGCGGGGGAAACACCATATATTTT. Protein sequence: CASSVALSGGNTIYF.

This chain joins TRBV7-9 and TRBJ2-1, with TRBD2 matching 10 bases. CDR1 is SEHNR and CDR2 is FQNEAQ in the germline V gene (reference sequence). The V segment lost 5 bases and the J segment 4 bases; nucleotides outside the gene matches: 2. The CDR3 sequence is 14 residues long. CDR3 region: CASSLSGGYNEQFF. CDR3 nucleotides: TGTGCCAGCAGCCTTAGCGGGGGGTACAATGAGCAGTTCTTC.

The chain combines TRBV27 with TRBJ2-1; possibly TRBD2 for D (5 bases). The CDR3 is made up of 17 amino acids. Germline-derived CDR1 and CDR2 are MNHEY and SMNVEV (reference sequence). Trimming removed 7 bases at V and 3 bases at J, with 22 bases between. CDR3 in DNA: TGTGCCAGCAATGTTCGAGCAACCTCCGGGGTCTACAATGAGCAGTTCTTC. Translating gives CASNVRATSGVYNEQFF.

The chain recombines TRBV5-8 with TRBJ2-1, with no clear D. This CDR3 is 15 amino acids long. Trimming shortened V by 4 bases and J by 5 bases, and 16 bases separated the two germline ends. The germline V gene has CDR1 SGHTS and CDR2 YDEGEE. In DNA, the CDR3 is TGTGCCAGCAGCCTGGACCCAAACTTTAACAATGAGCAGTTCTTC. It yields the protein CASSLDPNFNNEQFF.

This chain uses TRBV10-3 with TRBJ1-5, with D possibly being TRBD1 (5 bases). This CDR3 is 15 amino acids long. Germline values: CDR1 ENHRY, CDR2 SYGVKD. Trimming left V 2 bases short and J 2 bases short, with 10 bases between. The CDR3 DNA sequence: TGTGCCATCAGTGAGGCAGGGAGGGGCAATCAGCCCCAGCATTTT. It is translated as CAISEAGRGNQPQHF.

CDR3: CASSTQGAGNSPLHF. The CDR3 nucleotides read TGTGCCAGCAGCACCCAGGGGGCAGGTAATTCACCCCTCCACTTT. This rearrangement joins TRBV5-6 to TRBJ1-6; 8 nucleotides align to TRBD1. There are 15 residues in the CDR3. V was clipped by 4 bases and J by 6 bases; unmatched bases: 6. Germline CDR1 is SGHDT and CDR2 is YYEEEE.

The chain combines TRBV5-1 with TRBJ2-7; tentative D call: TRBD1 (5 bases). The V and J ends lost 0 bases and 0 bases respectively, with 7 bases between them. Germline-derived CDR1 and CDR2 are SGHRS and YFSETQ. The CDR3 is made up of 14 amino acids. The CDR3 region is CASSLGTLSYEQYF. As DNA, the CDR3 is TGCGCCAGCAGCTTGGGGACACTCTCCTACGAGCAGTACTTC.

In DNA form, the CDR3 reads TGTGCCAGCAGCTTGTTGGTAAGGGTCTACGAGCAGTACTTC. The encoded protein is CASSLLVRVYEQYF. The rearrangement uses TRBV5-6 and TRBJ2-7; no clear D. Germline CDR1 reads SGHDT; CDR2 reads YYEEEE. V was clipped by 1 base and J by 3 bases, with 11 bases between them. This CDR3 comprises 14 residues.

This rearrangement joins TRBV6-5 to TRBJ1-1; no firm D call. CDR1 is MNHEY and CDR2 is SVGAGI in the germline V gene. The CDR3 length is 14 residues. The V end was cut by 5 bases, the J end by 3 bases, with 13 bases between. CDR3 sequence: CASSVDPTDTEAFF. In DNA form, the CDR3 reads TGTGCCAGCAGTGTGGACCCAACGGACACTGAAGCTTTCTTT.

V is TRBV5-4 and J is TRBJ1-5; D is uncertain. Trimming removed 0 bases at V and 9 bases at J, with 10 bases between. In germline, CDR1 is SGHNT, CDR2 YYREEE (reference sequence). The CDR3 length is 13 residues. The chain's CDR3 is CASSLDGLGPQHF. CDR3 nucleotides: TGTGCCAGCAGCTTGGACGGGTTAGGGCCCCAGCATTTT.

This clone was observed a few times. The chain links TRBV5-1 to TRBJ1-1; 7 bases align to TRBD1. Germline assignment: CDR1 SGHRS and CDR2 YFSETQ. The junction had 7 bases not matched to a gene; V was cut back by 0 bases and J by 5 bases. The CDR3 length is 15 residues. CDR3 sequence: CASSLGGTEGTEAFF. In DNA, the CDR3 is TGCGCCAGCAGCTTGGGAGGGACAGAGGGGACTGAAGCTTTCTTT.

V and J are TRBV5-1 and TRBJ2-2, with D perhaps matching TRBD1 (6 bases). Germline values: CDR1 SGHRS, CDR2 YFSETQ. V was cut by 0 bases and J by 4 bases, with 22 bases left in between. This CDR3 is 19 amino acids long. The CDR3 bases are TGCGCCAGCAGCTTGGGGGACACTGTTTCACACCGGGGCACCGGGGAGCTGTTTTTT. Protein product: CASSLGDTVSHRGTGELFF.

The chain combines TRBV6-5 with TRBJ1-4; no definite D call. The germline V and J ends were trimmed by 6 bases and 6 bases, with 11 bases remaining between them. In germline, CDR1 is MNHEY, CDR2 SVGAGI. The CDR3 has 13 amino acids. Here the CDR3 reads CASRSLPHEKLFF. For the CDR3, the DNA is TGTGCCAGCAGAAGCCTGCCCCATGAAAAACTGTTTTTT.

J is TRBJ1-2 and V is TRBV6-1; D may be TRBD1 (6 bases). Trimming removed 2 bases at V and 5 bases at J, with 18 bases between. Germline V gene lookup returns CDR1 MNHNS and CDR2 SASEGT. The CDR3 sequence is 16 residues long. DNA for the CDR3: TGTGCCAGCAGTGAATTGGGCCACAGGGTAGATTATGGCTACACCTTC. Protein: CASSELGHRVDYGYTF.

The V gene is TRBV6-5, the J gene TRBJ1-3, with a weak D call TRBD1 (5 bases). V dropped 6 bases and J dropped 4 bases, with 13 bases sitting between them. The CDR3 sequence is 14 residues long. Germline V gene data show CDR1 as MNHEY and CDR2 as SVGAGI. The CDR3 region has the DNA TGTGCCAGCAGGCCTCCAGGGTTAGGAAACACCATATATTTT. This sequence encodes CASRPPGLGNTIYF.

This clone came up once. V gene TRBV18 combines with J gene TRBJ1-1; no definite D call. This CDR3 has 14 amino acids. Germline V CDR1 and CDR2: KGHSH, LQKENI. The ends were cut back, 2 bases at V and 1 base at J, with 8 bases in the middle. CDR3 sequence (DNA): TGTGCCAGCTCACCATACGGCCGGAACACTGAAGCTTTCTTT. Translated, it gives CASSPYGRNTEAFF.

The sample holds one count of this clone. The chain employs TRBV19 and TRBJ2-7; D might be TRBD2 (6 bases). The CDR3 is made up of 14 amino acids. Germline V CDR1 and CDR2: LNHDA, SQIVND (reference sequence). The V end lost 5 bases, the J end lost 1 base, and 12 bases lay between the germline ends. The CDR3 sequence: CASSPRLDSYEQYF. The CDR3, as DNA: TGTGCCAGTAGTCCCCGACTAGATTCCTACGAGCAGTACTTC.

The chain has TRBV6-6 and TRBJ1-2; D is perhaps TRBD1 (5 bases). V was shortened by 3 bases and J by 6 bases, with 17 bases between the two germline ends. This CDR3 contains 15 residues. Germline V CDR1 and CDR2: MNHNY, SVGAGI (reference sequence). The DNA for the CDR3 is TGTGCCAGCAGTTATCGGGACGGAATCGGGGATGGCTACACCTTC. Its translation is CASSYRDGIGDGYTF.

The J gene is TRBJ1-2, the V gene TRBV7-3, with 7 nucleotides matching TRBD1. Germline values: CDR1 SGHTA, CDR2 FQGTGA. The ends lost 5 bases at V and 5 bases at J; junction bases unmatched: 8. The CDR3 extends over 14 amino acids. CDR3 in amino acids: CASSPSRQGYGYTF. As DNA, the CDR3 is TGTGCCAGCAGCCCCTCTCGACAGGGTTATGGCTACACCTTC.

This chain connects TRBV6-1 to TRBJ2-3; D is perhaps TRBD2 (6 bases). CDR3 size: 15 residues. Germline loops: CDR1 MNHNS, CDR2 SASEGT. V shed 8 bases and J shed 1 base, with 16 bases lying between them. The CDR3 here is CASRASGPGTDTQYF. The CDR3 DNA follows: TGTGCCAGCCGAGCCAGCGGGCCTGGCACAGATACGCAGTATTTT.